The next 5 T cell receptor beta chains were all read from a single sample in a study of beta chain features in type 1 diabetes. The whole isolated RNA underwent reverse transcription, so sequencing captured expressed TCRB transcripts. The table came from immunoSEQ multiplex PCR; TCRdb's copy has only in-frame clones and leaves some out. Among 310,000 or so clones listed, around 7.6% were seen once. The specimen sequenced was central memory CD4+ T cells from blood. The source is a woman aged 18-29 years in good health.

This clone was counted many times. CDR3 nucleotides: TGTGCCAGCAGCCCGACTACCGCCTTGGGGGAGCAGTTCTTC. The encoded protein is CASSPTTALGEQFF. The V gene is TRBV7-2, the J gene TRBJ2-1; possibly TRBD2 for D (5 bases). Trimming removed 5 bases from V and 10 bases from J, with 18 bases in between. CDR3 length: 14 amino acids. Germline CDR1 SGHTA, CDR2 FQGNSA.

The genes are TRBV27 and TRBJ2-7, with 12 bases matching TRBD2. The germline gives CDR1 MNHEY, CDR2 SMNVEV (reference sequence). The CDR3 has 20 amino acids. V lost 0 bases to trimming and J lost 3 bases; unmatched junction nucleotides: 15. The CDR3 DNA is TGTGCCAGCAGTTTATCGAGGCCCAACGGACTAGCGGGACAACTCTACGAGCAGTACTTC. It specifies CASSLSRPNGLAGQLYEQYF.

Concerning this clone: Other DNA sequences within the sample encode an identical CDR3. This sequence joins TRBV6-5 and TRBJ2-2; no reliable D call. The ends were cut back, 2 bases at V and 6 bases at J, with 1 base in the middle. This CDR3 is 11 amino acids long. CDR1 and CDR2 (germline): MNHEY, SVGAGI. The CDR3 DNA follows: TGTGCCAGCAGTTACGCCGGGGAGCTGTTTTTT. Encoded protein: CASSYAGELFF.

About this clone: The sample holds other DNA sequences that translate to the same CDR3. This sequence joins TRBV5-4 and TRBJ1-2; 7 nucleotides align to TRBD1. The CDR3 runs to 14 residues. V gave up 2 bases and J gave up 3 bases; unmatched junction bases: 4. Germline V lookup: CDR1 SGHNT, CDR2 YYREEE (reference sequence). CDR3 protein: CASSFPRGDYGYTF. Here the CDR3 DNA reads TGTGCCAGCAGCTTTCCCAGGGGGGACTATGGCTACACCTTC.

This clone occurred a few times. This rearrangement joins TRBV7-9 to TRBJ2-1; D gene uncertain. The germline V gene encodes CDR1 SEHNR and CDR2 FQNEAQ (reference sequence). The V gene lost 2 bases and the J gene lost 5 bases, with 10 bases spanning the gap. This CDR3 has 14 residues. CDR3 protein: CASSLRAGDNEQFF. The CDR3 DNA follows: TGTGCCAGCAGCTTACGGGCCGGTGACAATGAGCAGTTCTTC.